A selection of T cell receptor beta chains follows, all from one sample in a study of molecular identifiers for immune sequencing clone quantification. TCRdb reanalysed the PCR reads using MiXCR and keeps one entry per CDR3 protein. The table has roughly 630,000 distinct CDR3 sequences, 25% seen once. Sequencing input: naive CD8+ T cells from blood, with Jurkat cell RNA spiked in. Receptor source: a human donor in good health. Some libraries in this study had Jurkat cell RNA spiked in. CDR3s include the opening cysteine and the closing phenylalanine or tryptophan. Each record gives: J gene, clone size, D gene, V gene, CDR3 DNA, CDR3 protein. D genes are given only for firm matches. Expanded clones get a size class; other rows say once, few or many, or leave the size out.

TRBJ2-7 | . | TRBD1 | TRBV9 | TGTGCCAGCAGCGGGAAGGACAGGGGTTTCTTCGAGCAGTACTTC | CASSGKDRGFFEQYF
TRBJ2-3 | many | TRBD2 | TRBV11-2 | TGTGCCAGCAGCCACGGACTAGCGAGCACAGATACGCAGTATTTT | CASSHGLASTDTQYF
TRBJ2-2 | few | TRBD1 | TRBV4-1 | TGCGCCAGCAGCCAAGCATACCCGGCGGGGACAGGGTATTACGGGGAGCTGTTTTTT | CASSQAYPAGTGYYGELFF
TRBJ1-5 | many | . | TRBV6-2/TRBV6-3 | TGTGCCAGCAGTACACCAAGCAATCAGCCCCAGCATTTT | CASSTPSNQPQHF
TRBJ2-7 | few | . | TRBV14 | TGTGCCAGCAGCCCCGAAGGGTATGGCAGGGTAGGACTGAGCGAGCAGTACTTC | CASSPEGYGRVGLSEQYF
TRBJ1-5 | . | TRBD1 | TRBV6-5 | TGTGCCAGCAGTTATCAGGGGACAGGGCCCCAGCATTTT | CASSYQGTGPQHF
TRBJ1-1 | . | . | TRBV6-1 | TGTGCCAGCAGTGAGGCCCGGGGGGGTCTGAACACTGAAGCTTTCTTT | CASSEARGGLNTEAFF
TRBJ1-2 | few | . | TRBV24-1 | TGTGCCACCAGTGATTTGACAGGGATGGATGGCTACACCTTC | CATSDLTGMDGYTF
TRBJ2-3 | many | TRBD2 | TRBV7-9 | TGTGCCAGCAGCCCACCGCGGGGGTCTATAGATACGCAGTATTTT | CASSPPRGSIDTQYF
TRBJ2-7 | few | . | TRBV6-1 | TGTGCCAGCAGTGAAGGCGGCAATACCTACGAGCAGTACTTC | CASSEGGNTYEQYF
TRBJ2-7 | . | . | TRBV10-3 | TGTGCCATCAGTGACGACAGGCGACGGTCCTACGAGCAGTACTTC | CAISDDRRRSYEQYF
TRBJ1-1 | many | . | TRBV5-1 | TGCGCCAGCAGCTTGGGCGGCAGGGAGGCCACTGAAGCTTTCTTT | CASSLGGREATEAFF
TRBJ2-3 | . | TRBD2 | TRBV19 | TGTGCCAGTAGTATTGGGGGAGCGGGGGGTGACACAGATACACAGTATTTT | CASSIGGAGGDTDTQYF
TRBJ2-2 | . | TRBD2 | TRBV11-2 | TGTGCCAGCAGCTCGGCGACTAGCTTAATCCTTGAGGGTGGGGAGCTGTTTTTT | CASSSATSLILEGGELFF
TRBJ1-1 | many | . | TRBV12-3/TRBV12-4 | TGTGCCAGCACCCACGGACAGGCTTTCTTT | CASTHGQAFF
TRBJ1-5 | many | TRBD1 | TRBV4-2 | TGTGCCAGCAGCCAAAACGACAGGGTCGGTCAGCCCCAGCATTTT | CASSQNDRVGQPQHF
TRBJ2-3 | many | . | TRBV28 | TGTGCTACGGCGCGGGGTTTGACAGATACGCAGTATTTT | CATARGLTDTQYF
TRBJ2-3 | many | . | TRBV28 | TGTGCCAGCAGTCCCCCCTTGAGAACGGGAGTGGCTGATACGCAGTATTTT | CASSPPLRTGVADTQYF
TRBJ2-2 | few | . | TRBV6-9 | TGTGCCAGCAGTTATTCCCCCACCGGGGAGCTGTTTTTT | CASSYSPTGELFF
TRBJ2-2 | many | . | TRBV12-5 | TGTGCTAGTGGTTTGGTCCCTCATGGGGAGCTGTTTTTT | CASGLVPHGELFF
TRBJ2-1 | . | . | TRBV20-1 | TGCAGTGCTAGACTCCTCAATGAGCAGTTCTTC | CSARLLNEQFF
TRBJ1-1 | . | . | TRBV6-6 | TGTGCCAGCACTCCCACTCGCGGGCAGGGAACTGAAGCTTTCTTT | CASTPTRGQGTEAFF
TRBJ2-7 | few | TRBD1 | TRBV5-6 | TGTGCCAGCAGCTTGGAGGGGACAGGGTACGAGCAGTACTTC | CASSLEGTGYEQYF
TRBJ1-1 | . | . | TRBV30 | TGTGCCTGGAGTGTTATTATTACGGCAGAAGCTTTCTTT | CAWSVIITAEAFF
TRBJ2-4 | . | . | TRBV7-9 | TGTGCCAGCAGCCCGATGTGGGATAACATTCAGTACTTC | CASSPMWDNIQYF
TRBJ2-7 | many | . | TRBV7-8 | TGTGCCAGCAGCCCTGGGACAAAATACGAGCAGTACTTC | CASSPGTKYEQYF
TRBJ2-1 | . | TRBD2 | TRBV27 | TGTGCCAGCAGTATGGGACTAGCGTCCTACAATGAGCAGTTCTTC | CASSMGLASYNEQFF
TRBJ1-2 | . | . | TRBV2 | TGTGCCAGCAGTGAAGCCTTTAGACAACCTCCCAGGACGAGCAACTATGGCTACACCTTC | CASSEAFRQPPRTSNYGYTF
TRBJ1-1 | . | TRBD1 | TRBV27 | TGTGCCAGCAGTTTATTCTCCCCGACAGGGGCGAACACTGAAGCTTTCTTT | CASSLFSPTGANTEAFF
TRBJ2-3 | few | . | TRBV20-1 | TGCAGTGCTAGAGATCGGACGGTACTAATAAGCACAGATACGCAGTATTTT | CSARDRTVLISTDTQYF
TRBJ2-1 | many | TRBD2 | TRBV7-2 | TGTGCCAGCAGCTCCCTAGCGGGGGCCTACAATGAGCAGTTCTTC | CASSSLAGAYNEQFF
TRBJ2-1 | few | . | TRBV4-1 | TGCGCCAGCAGCCAAGATTCGGGATATACCTACAATGAGCAGTTCTTC | CASSQDSGYTYNEQFF
TRBJ2-2 | few | TRBD2 | TRBV2 | TGTGCCAGCAGTAAGCAACCTCCGGGAGGGATCACCGGGGAGCTGTTTTTT | CASSKQPPGGITGELFF
TRBJ2-2 | . | TRBD1 | TRBV19 | TGTGCCAGTAGTATCGTCCCGGGACAGACCGGGGAGCTGTTTTTT | CASSIVPGQTGELFF
TRBJ2-2 | . | . | TRBV4-1 | TGCGCCAGCAGCCAAGCGGGACTCCCGAACACCGGGGAGCTGTTTTTT | CASSQAGLPNTGELFF
TRBJ2-3 | . | TRBD2 | TRBV3-1 | TGTGCCAGCAGCCAAGTATCCACTAGCGGGGGTGGTCCCCACACAGATACGCAGTATTTT | CASSQVSTSGGGPHTDTQYF
TRBJ2-3 | . | . | TRBV19 | TGTGCGAGCAGCGAGGTGAATACGCAGTATTTT | CASSEVNTQYF
TRBJ2-3 | . | TRBD2 | TRBV7-9 | TGTGCCAGCAGCCCCCAGGGAAGCGGGGGGGCAGATACGCAGTATTTT | CASSPQGSGGADTQYF
TRBJ1-1 | many | . | TRBV4-3 | TGCGCCAGCAGCCAAGATCGCGGGGTCATGAACACTGAAGCTTTCTTT | CASSQDRGVMNTEAFF
TRBJ1-5 | . | . | TRBV27 | TGTGCCAGCAGTCTCCAAAGGTCGAGTCAGCCCCAGCATTTT | CASSLQRSSQPQHF
TRBJ2-7 | many | TRBD2 | TRBV20-1 | TGCAGTGCTGGAGGGACTAGCGGGGTCTACGAGCAGTACTTC | CSAGGTSGVYEQYF
TRBJ2-5 | few | . | TRBV15 | TGTGCCACCAGCAGAGTAGACAGGTCATTAAACGGAGAGACCCAGTACTTC | CATSRVDRSLNGETQYF
TRBJ2-1 | many | TRBD2 | TRBV11-2 | TGTGCCAGCAGCTTAGAGCGGGGGAACTACAATGAGCAGTTCTTC | CASSLERGNYNEQFF
TRBJ2-1 | . | TRBD1 | TRBV14 | TGTGCCAGCAGCCAGTTTTACAGGGGAAGCTCCTACAATGAGCAGTTCTTC | CASSQFYRGSSYNEQFF
TRBJ2-2 | many | TRBD1 | TRBV29-1 | TGCAGCGTACCCCAGGGGGCGAACACCGGGGAGCTGTTTTTT | CSVPQGANTGELFF
TRBJ2-5 | many | . | TRBV29-1 | TGCAGCGTTGATATCGGACACGTCGAAGAGACCCAGTACTTC | CSVDIGHVEETQYF
TRBJ2-5 | many | . | TRBV12-3/TRBV12-4 | TGTGCCAGCAGCGCGGTCTTAGAGACCCAGTACTTC | CASSAVLETQYF
TRBJ2-6 | many | . | TRBV2 | TGTGCCAGCAGCCAAGCAGGGTCAGGGGCCAACGTCCTGACTTTC | CASSQAGSGANVLTF
TRBJ2-1 | . | . | TRBV6-2/TRBV6-3 | TGTGCCAGCAGTTACGCCGCGGGCCGTCGGGGAAATGAGCAGTTCTTC | CASSYAAGRRGNEQFF
TRBJ2-3 | . | . | TRBV9 | TGTGCCAGCACTTTAGGGCAAACTAGCACAGATACGCAGTATTTT | CASTLGQTSTDTQYF
TRBJ2-7 | . | . | TRBV10-2 | TGCGCCAGCAGTGACGGTCCCACCTCCTACGAGCAGTACTTC | CASSDGPTSYEQYF
TRBJ2-7 | few | . | TRBV30 | TGTGCCTGTGACAGCTCCTACGAGCAGTACTTC | CACDSSYEQYF
TRBJ2-7 | many | TRBD2 | TRBV5-6 | TGTGCCAGCAGCTTGGGACTAGCGGGAGCTCGGTACGAGCAGTACTTC | CASSLGLAGARYEQYF
TRBJ2-1 | few | . | TRBV7-6 | TGTGCCAGCAGCCCACGGGACGGAACCTACAATGAGCAGTTCTTC | CASSPRDGTYNEQFF
TRBJ2-3 | . | TRBD1 | TRBV7-3 | TGTGCCAGCAGCCTTGGACAGGGGTTGGAAGATACGCAGTATTTT | CASSLGQGLEDTQYF
TRBJ1-1 | . | . | TRBV6-2/TRBV6-3 | TGTGCCAGCAGTTACTTGTCGGGGGGAGTTGAAGCTTTCTTT | CASSYLSGGVEAFF
TRBJ2-1 | . | . | TRBV10-3 | TGTGCCATCAGTGATCTAAACCAGGGGGGCGAGCAGTTCTTC | CAISDLNQGGEQFF
TRBJ2-2 | few | TRBD1 | TRBV7-7 | TGTGCCAGCAGTCCTTGGACAGGGGAGTACACCGGGGAGCTGTTTTTT | CASSPWTGEYTGELFF
TRBJ2-1 | few | . | TRBV30 | TGTGCCTGGACCCCAAGGACAGCACCCTCCTACAATGAGCAGTTCTTC | CAWTPRTAPSYNEQFF